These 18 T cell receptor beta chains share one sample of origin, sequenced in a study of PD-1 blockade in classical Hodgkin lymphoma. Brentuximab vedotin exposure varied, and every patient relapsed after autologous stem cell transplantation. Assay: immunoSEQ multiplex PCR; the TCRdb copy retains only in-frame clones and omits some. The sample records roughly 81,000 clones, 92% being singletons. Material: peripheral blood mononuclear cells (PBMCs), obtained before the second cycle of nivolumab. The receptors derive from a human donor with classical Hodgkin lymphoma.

The CDR3 region is CASSAKTGGSDTQYF. The CDR3 DNA is TGTGCCAGCAGCGCAAAGACAGGTGGGTCAGATACGCAGTATTTT. The chain has TRBV27 and TRBJ2-3, with a weak D call TRBD1 (6 bases). CDR1 is MNHEY, CDR2 SMNVEV, per germline (reference sequence). V lost 6 bases and J 4 bases, leaving 17 bases between the germline ends. CDR3 length equals 15 residues.

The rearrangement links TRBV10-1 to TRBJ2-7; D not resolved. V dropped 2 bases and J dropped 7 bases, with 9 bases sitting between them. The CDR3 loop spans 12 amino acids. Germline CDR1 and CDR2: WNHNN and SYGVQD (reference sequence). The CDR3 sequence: CASSEVDGEQYF. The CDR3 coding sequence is TGCGCCAGCAGTGAGGTCGACGGGGAGCAGTACTTC.

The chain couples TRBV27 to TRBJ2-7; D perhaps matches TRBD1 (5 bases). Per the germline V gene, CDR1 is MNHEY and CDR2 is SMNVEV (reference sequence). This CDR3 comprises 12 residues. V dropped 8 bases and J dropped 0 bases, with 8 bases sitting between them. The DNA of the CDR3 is TGTGCCAGCGGTAGGGGCTCCTACGAGCAGTACTTC. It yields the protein CASGRGSYEQYF.

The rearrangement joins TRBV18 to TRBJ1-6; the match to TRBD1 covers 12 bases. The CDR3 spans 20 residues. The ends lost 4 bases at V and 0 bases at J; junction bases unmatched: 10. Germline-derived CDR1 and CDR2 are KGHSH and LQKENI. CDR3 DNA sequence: TGTGCCAGCTCACTTAATCCGGGACAGGGGGCGAGCTCCTATAATTCACCCCTCCACTTT. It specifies CASSLNPGQGASSYNSPLHF.

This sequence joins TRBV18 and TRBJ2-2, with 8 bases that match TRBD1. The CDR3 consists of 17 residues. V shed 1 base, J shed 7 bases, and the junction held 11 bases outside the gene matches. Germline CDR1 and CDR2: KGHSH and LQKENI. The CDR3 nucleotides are TGTGCCAGCTCACCACGAACAGGGGGGACCGGTGTCGGGGAGCTGTTTTTT. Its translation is CASSPRTGGTGVGELFF.

The CDR3 loop is CASSILGGSPDTQYF. The DNA of the CDR3 is TGTGCCAGTAGTATCTTGGGCGGGAGCCCAGATACGCAGTATTTT. The V gene is TRBV19, the J gene TRBJ2-3; 7 positions match TRBD2. The germline V gene encodes CDR1 LNHDA and CDR2 SQIVND (reference sequence). The CDR3 is made up of 15 amino acids. The ends lost 3 bases at V and 4 bases at J; junction bases unmatched: 7.

The CDR3 sequence is CASMDLGAGVYEQYF. The DNA of the CDR3 is TGTGCCAGCATGGACCTAGGGGCGGGAGTATACGAGCAGTACTTC. The J gene is TRBJ2-7, the V gene TRBV27, with 7 positions matching TRBD2. Trimming cost V 7 bases and J 4 bases; bases outside gene matches: 13. This CDR3 is built from 15 residues. Germline CDR1 is MNHEY and CDR2 is SMNVEV (reference sequence).

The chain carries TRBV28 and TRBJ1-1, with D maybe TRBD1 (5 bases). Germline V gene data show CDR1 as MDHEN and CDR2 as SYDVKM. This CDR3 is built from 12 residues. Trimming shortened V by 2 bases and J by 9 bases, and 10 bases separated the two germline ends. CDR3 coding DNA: TGTGCCAGCAGTTTAGTCGGGGGACAAGCTTTCTTT. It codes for CASSLVGGQAFF.

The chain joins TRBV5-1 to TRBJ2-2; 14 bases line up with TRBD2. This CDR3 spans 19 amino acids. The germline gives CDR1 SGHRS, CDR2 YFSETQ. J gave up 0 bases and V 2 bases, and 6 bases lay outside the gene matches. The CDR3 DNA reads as TGCGCCAGCAGCTTCCCAGGGACTAGCGGGAGACCGAACACCGGGGAGCTGTTTTTT. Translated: CASSFPGTSGRPNTGELFF.

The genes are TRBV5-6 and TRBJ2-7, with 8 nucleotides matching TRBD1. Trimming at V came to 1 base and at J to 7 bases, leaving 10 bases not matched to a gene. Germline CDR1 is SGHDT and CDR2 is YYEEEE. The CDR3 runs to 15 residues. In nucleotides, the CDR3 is TGTGCCAGCAGCTTGCTAGGACAGGGACCCCTAGAGCAGTACTTC. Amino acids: CASSLLGQGPLEQYF.

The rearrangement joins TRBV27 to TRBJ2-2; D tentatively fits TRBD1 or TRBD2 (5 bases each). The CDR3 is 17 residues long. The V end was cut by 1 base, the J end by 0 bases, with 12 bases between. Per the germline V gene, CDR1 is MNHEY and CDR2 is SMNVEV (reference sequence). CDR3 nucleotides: TGTGCCAGCAGTTTATACGGGACCCAACCGAACACCGGGGAGCTGTTTTTT. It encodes CASSLYGTQPNTGELFF.

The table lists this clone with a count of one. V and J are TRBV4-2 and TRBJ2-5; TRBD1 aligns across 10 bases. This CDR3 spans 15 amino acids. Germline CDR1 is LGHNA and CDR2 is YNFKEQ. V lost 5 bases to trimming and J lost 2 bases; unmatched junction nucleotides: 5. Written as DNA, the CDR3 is TGTGCCAGCAGCTTCCGGGACAGGGGACAAGAGACCCAGTACTTC. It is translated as CASSFRDRGQETQYF.

The CDR3 sequence: CASSFSSGGEKLFF. The CDR3 region has the DNA TGTGCCAGCAGCTTTTCGTCGGGTGGTGAAAAACTGTTTTTT. The J gene is TRBJ1-4, the V gene TRBV7-6, with D uncertain. The CDR3 is 14 residues long. CDR1 and CDR2 from the germline V gene are SGHVS and FNYEAQ. Trimming removed 3 bases at V and 7 bases at J, with 12 bases between.

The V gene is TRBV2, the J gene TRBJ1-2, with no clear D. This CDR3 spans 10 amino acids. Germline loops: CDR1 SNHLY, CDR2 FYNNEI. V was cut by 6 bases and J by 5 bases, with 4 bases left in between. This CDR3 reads CASRTYGYTF. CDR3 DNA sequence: TGTGCCAGCAGAACTTATGGCTACACCTTC.

CDR3 loop: CASSSGATVSGNTIYF. The CDR3 DNA is TGCGCCAGCAGCTCCGGAGCGACAGTCTCTGGAAACACCATATATTTT. The chain links TRBV5-1 to TRBJ1-3, with a tentative D call TRBD1 (5 bases). Looked up from germline, CDR1 is SGHRS and CDR2 is YFSETQ. V was clipped by 3 bases and J by 0 bases, with 13 bases between them. This CDR3 region has 16 residues.

The CDR3 spells CASSQTTSYEQYF. CDR3 DNA: TGCGCCAGCAGCCAAACAACCTCCTACGAGCAGTACTTC. The chain couples TRBV5-1 to TRBJ2-7, with D unclear. This CDR3 is 13 amino acids long. Germline V gene lookup returns CDR1 SGHRS and CDR2 YFSETQ. The V gene lost 4 bases and the J gene lost 0 bases, with 8 bases spanning the gap. Together with reference TRBV5-1 and TRBJ2-7, the CDR3 gives the full variable domain: KAGVTQTPRYLIKTRGQQVTLSCSPISGHRSVSWYQQTPGQGLQFLFEYFSETQRNKGNFPGRFSGRQFSNSRSEMNVSTLELGDSALYLCASSQTTSYEQYFGPGTRLTVT.

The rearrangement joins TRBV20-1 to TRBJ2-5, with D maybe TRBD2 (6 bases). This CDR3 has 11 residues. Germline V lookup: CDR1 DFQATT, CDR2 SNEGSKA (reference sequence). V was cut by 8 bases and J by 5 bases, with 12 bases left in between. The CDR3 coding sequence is TGCAGTACCGGACGGGGGGAGACCCAGTACTTC. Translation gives CSTGRGETQYF.

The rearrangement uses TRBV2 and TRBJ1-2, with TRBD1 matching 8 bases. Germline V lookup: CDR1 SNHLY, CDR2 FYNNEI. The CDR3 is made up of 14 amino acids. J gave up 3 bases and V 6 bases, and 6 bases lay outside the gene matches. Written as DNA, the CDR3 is TGTGCCAGCAGAGGCAGGGGGCGAGACTATGGCTACACCTTC. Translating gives CASRGRGRDYGYTF.